Shown below are 3 T cell receptor beta chains from a single sample sequenced in a study of blood T cell repertoires in COVID-19. Data came from immunoSEQ multiplex PCR; TCRdb stores just in-frame clones and leaves some out. The sample holds about 110,000 clones, 82% seen once. Specimen: peripheral blood. The receptors derive from an older woman with acute or convalescent COVID-19.

The chain combines TRBV11-3 with TRBJ1-5; D gene ambiguous. This CDR3 spans 11 amino acids. Germline V gene data show CDR1 as SGHNT and CDR2 as YENEEA. V lost 9 bases, J lost 1 base, and 4 bases lay in between. The CDR3 nucleotides are TGTGCCAGTACAAGCAATCAGCCCCAGCATTTT. It yields the protein CASTSNQPQHF.

The chain has TRBV4-1 and TRBJ1-6, with no clear D. V was trimmed by 1 base and J by 6 bases, leaving 13 bases between them. Germline lookup yields CDR1 MGHRA and CDR2 YSYEKL. The length of the CDR3 is 16 residues. This chain's CDR3 is CASSQVPQPSNSPLHF. DNA for the CDR3: TGCGCCAGCAGCCAAGTGCCCCAGCCTAGTAATTCACCCCTCCACTTT.

This clone has more than one count but fewer than ten. The CDR3 loop is CASSSSGGRSTDTQYF. The DNA of the CDR3 is TGTGCCAGCAGCAGTAGCGGGGGCCGAAGCACAGATACGCAGTATTTT. The V and J genes are TRBV4-2 and TRBJ2-3; 9 nucleotides agree with TRBD2. Germline CDR1 reads LGHNA; CDR2 reads YNFKEQ. J was trimmed by 0 bases and V by 5 bases; bases with no gene match: 6. The CDR3 loop spans 16 amino acids.